These 28 T cell receptor beta chains originate from one sample sequenced in a study of T cells in Graves' hyperthyroidism and ophthalmopathy. There were TCR beta CDR3 regions amplified from RNA transcripts. First-round RT-PCR targeting the TCR CDR3 was performed with the HTBI primer set. From the multiplex PCR reads, TCRdb called clonotypes with MiXCR, one entry per CDR3 protein. The table shows around 240,000 distinct CDR3 sequences, with around 15% occurring only once. The sequencing sample was made of blood. Receptor source: a woman aged 18 to 35 with Graves' ophthalmopathy.

This clonotype was seen at least ten times. The chain has TRBV7-2 and TRBJ2-5; the D is unclear. The germline gives CDR1 SGHTA, CDR2 FQGNSA. V dropped 5 bases and J dropped 2 bases, with 12 bases sitting between them. This CDR3 comprises 14 residues. The CDR3 nucleotides are TGTGCCAGCAGCGTCCAGAATTCTCAAGAGACCCAGTACTTC. It yields the protein CASSVQNSQETQYF.

CDR3 amino acids: CSAGPLLALSGELFF. For the CDR3, the DNA is TGCAGTGCTGGTCCTTTACTAGCGTTGTCCGGGGAGCTGTTTTTT. This chain joins TRBV20-1 and TRBJ2-2; TRBD2 agrees at 7 bases. The length of the CDR3 is 15 residues. The germline V gene has CDR1 DFQATT and CDR2 SNEGSKA (reference sequence). V dropped 5 bases and J dropped 6; count of bases not matched to a gene: 12.

The chain carries TRBV28 and TRBJ1-1, with 7 positions matching TRBD1. The CDR3 has 16 amino acids. Germline V gene sequence: CDR1 MDHEN, CDR2 SYDVKM. V lost 7 bases and J lost 5; bases outside the gene matches: 16. The CDR3 protein is CASKKGTGFRGTEAFF. The CDR3 DNA reads as TGTGCCAGCAAAAAAGGTACAGGCTTCAGGGGGACTGAAGCTTTCTTT.

There are many counts of this clonotype. V and J are TRBV29-1 and TRBJ1-1; D perhaps matches TRBD1 (5 bases). The CDR3 has 13 residues. Germline lookup yields CDR1 SQVTM and CDR2 ANQGSEA. Trimming left V 6 bases short and J 6 bases short, with 17 bases between. The CDR3: CSVHRRDGAEAFF. CDR3 coding DNA: TGCAGCGTGCACAGACGGGACGGCGCTGAAGCTTTCTTT.

This clonotype occurred many times. The chain links TRBV5-5 to TRBJ2-5; 8 bases are a match to TRBD2. Germline V CDR1 and CDR2: SGHKS, YYEKEE (reference sequence). V lost 0 bases, J lost 1 base, and 5 bases stayed unmatched. The CDR3 is 16 amino acids. The CDR3 loop is CASSLAISGAQETQYF. The CDR3 nucleotides are TGTGCCAGCAGCTTGGCGATTAGCGGGGCCCAAGAGACCCAGTACTTC.

This clonotype was observed at least ten times. This chain joins TRBV9 and TRBJ2-1; 11 nucleotides match TRBD2. CDR1 is SGDLS, CDR2 YYNGEE, per germline. The CDR3 loop spans 16 amino acids. The J segment lost 3 bases and the V segment lost 4 bases, leaving 6 bases of the junction unmatched. The CDR3 DNA follows: TGTGCCAGCAGCAATGGACTAGCGGGCATCTACAATGAGCAGTTCTTC. Protein product: CASSNGLAGIYNEQFF.

Note on this clonotype: An end of the junction differs from the germline gene, which may be a read error. V gene TRBV7-2 combines with J gene TRBJ2-1; D gene uncertain. There are 12 residues in the CDR3. From germline, CDR1 is SGHTA and CDR2 FQGNSA. This chain's CDR3 is CASNLWGNERFF. The CDR3 coding sequence is TGTGCCAGCAACTTGTGGGGAAATGAGCGGTTCTTC.

This clonotype was seen many times. This rearrangement joins TRBV7-2 to TRBJ2-5; 13 nucleotides align to TRBD2. The CDR3 is made up of 17 amino acids. Germline V gene sequence: CDR1 SGHTA, CDR2 FQGNSA. V gave up 4 bases and J gave up 5 bases; unmatched junction bases: 10. In nucleotides, the CDR3 is TGTGCCAGCAGCTCCCACCCCATACTAGCGGGAGGGGAGACCCAGTACTTC. It encodes CASSSHPILAGGETQYF.

This clonotype occurred many times. The rearrangement joins TRBV5-1 to TRBJ2-1; 8 nucleotides line up with TRBD2. V dropped 2 bases and J dropped 7; count of bases not matched to a gene: 11. The CDR3 covers 16 residues. The germline gives CDR1 SGHRS, CDR2 YFSETQ. In DNA, the CDR3 is TGCGCCAGCAGCTTATTGCCTAGCGGGTTAGTAAATGAGCAGTTCTTC. This encodes CASSLLPSGLVNEQFF. Full variable domain (outside the CDR3, taken from reference TRBV5-1 and TRBJ2-1): KAGVTQTPRYLIKTRGQQVTLSCSPISGHRSVSWYQQTPGQGLQFLFEYFSETQRNKGNFPGRFSGRQFSNSRSEMNVSTLELGDSALYLCASSLLPSGLVNEQFFGPGTRLTVL.

This clonotype was detected ten times or more. V is TRBV29-1 and J is TRBJ1-1; TRBD1 is a possible D gene (6 bases). The germline V and J ends were trimmed by 7 bases and 5 bases, with 20 bases remaining between them. There are 14 residues in the CDR3. Germline V gives CDR1 SQVTM, CDR2 ANQGSEA. The CDR3 bases are TGCAGCGCCCTCCGCGGGACACCAGTTACTGAAGCTTTCTTT. This encodes CSALRGTPVTEAFF.

In this sample, this clonotype turned up a few times. Germline and junction disagree at one end, which may indicate a read error. The genes are TRBV6-2 or TRBV6-3 and TRBJ2-5, with a possible D match to TRBD2 (5 bases). CDR3 length: 12 amino acids. The germline CDR1 and CDR2 sequences are MNHEY and SVGEGT. In DNA form, the CDR3 reads TGTGCCGGCAGATGGGAGTCGGGGACCCAGTACTTC. It is translated as CAGRWESGTQYF.

There are many counts of this clonotype. V is TRBV10-3 and J is TRBJ2-5; 9 nucleotides align to TRBD2. This CDR3 spans 14 amino acids. The trim removed 2 bases at V and 4 bases at J, leaving 2 bases unmatched. Per the germline V gene, CDR1 is ENHRY and CDR2 is SYGVKD. CDR3 region: CAISEMRGGETQYF. DNA for the CDR3: TGTGCCATCAGTGAGATGCGGGGGGGAGAGACCCAGTACTTC.

This clonotype was detected ten times or more. The chain carries TRBV28 and TRBJ2-5; D uncertain. The germline V gene encodes CDR1 MDHEN and CDR2 SYDVKM. The CDR3 spans 15 residues. V was shortened by 5 bases and J by 1 base, with 14 bases between the two germline ends. CDR3 in amino acids: CASSPLYRSQETQYF. Written as DNA, the CDR3 is TGTGCCAGCAGTCCTCTTTATCGTAGCCAAGAGACCCAGTACTTC.

In its sample, this clonotype was seen many times. This chain links TRBV6-5 with TRBJ2-5; the match to TRBD1 covers 8 bases. After removal of 2 bases from V and 5 bases from J, the junction contained 7 bases not matched to a gene. This CDR3 contains 15 residues. Germline CDR1 and CDR2: MNHEY and SVGAGI. CDR3 loop: CASSYAGQAGETQYF. In nucleotides, the CDR3 is TGTGCCAGCAGTTACGCGGGACAGGCCGGGGAGACCCAGTACTTC.

The chain recombines TRBV24-1 with TRBJ2-1, with 12 positions matching TRBD2. The V and J ends lost 9 bases and 8 bases, in that order; junction bases with no gene match: 13. In germline, CDR1 is KGHDR, CDR2 SFDVKD. The length of the CDR3 is 16 residues. CDR3 loop: CATGTGALAGGDEQFF. CDR3 DNA: TGTGCCACCGGGACAGGGGCTCTAGCGGGAGGGGATGAGCAGTTCTTC.

This clonotype was recorded at least ten times. The gene calls are TRBV28 and TRBJ2-7; D call uncertain. CDR1 and CDR2 (germline): MDHEN, SYDVKM. Between the trimmed V and J ends, which lost 5 bases and 3 bases, there was a span of 5 bases. CDR3 size: 11 residues. In DNA, the CDR3 is TGTGCCAGCAGTCGTCGCTACGAGCAGTACTTC. It translates to CASSRRYEQYF.

This clonotype was seen repeatedly, ten times or more. The CDR3, as DNA: TGTGCCAGCAGTCCCGGATGGACCGGGGAGCTGTTTTTT. It codes for CASSPGWTGELFF. V usage is TRBV12-3 or TRBV12-4 and J usage is TRBJ2-2; D is undetermined. The CDR3 is 13 residues long. Between the trimmed V and J ends, which lost 5 bases and 5 bases, there was a span of 9 bases.

The V call is TRBV7-9, the J call TRBJ2-1, with TRBD2 matching over 8 bases. After removal of 6 bases from V and 4 bases from J, the junction contained 8 bases not matched to a gene. In germline, CDR1 is SEHNR, CDR2 FQNEAQ (reference sequence). The CDR3 is 15 amino acids. The CDR3 reads CASSFVRGGYNEQFF. The CDR3 DNA is TGTGCCAGCAGTTTCGTCCGGGGGGGGTACAATGAGCAGTTCTTC.

The sample holds many counts of this clonotype. V gene TRBV6-5 combines with J gene TRBJ2-2; possibly TRBD2 for D (5 bases). Per germline, CDR1 MNHEY and CDR2 SVGAGI. With 2 bases removed from V and 1 base from J, the gap between germline ends came to 11 bases. The CDR3 covers 16 residues. DNA for the CDR3: TGTGCCAGCAGTTACGAACTCGGGGTGAACACCGGGGAGCTGTTTTTT. The encoded protein is CASSYELGVNTGELFF.

Ten or more counts support this clonotype. The CDR3 here is CASSGGNQETQYF. The DNA for the CDR3 is TGTGCCAGCAGCGGGGGCAACCAAGAGACCCAGTACTTC. The chain has TRBV12-3 or TRBV12-4 and TRBJ2-5; D possibly matches TRBD1 or TRBD2 (6 bases each). Trimming took 6 bases from V and 0 from J, leaving 8 bases between them. This CDR3 contains 13 residues.

The sample holds many counts of this clonotype. J is TRBJ2-1 and V is TRBV11-3, with 10 bases that match TRBD2. With V trimmed by 1 base and J by 0 bases, 6 bases remained unmatched. The germline V gene encodes CDR1 SGHNT and CDR2 YENEEA. There are 18 residues in the CDR3. The CDR3, as DNA: TGTGCCAGCAGCTTAGCCACGGGACTAGCGAGCTCCTACAATGAGCAGTTCTTC. Encoded protein: CASSLATGLASSYNEQFF.

Ten or more counts support this clonotype. The CDR3 sequence: CAWSPGEGLNTEAFF. In DNA, the CDR3 is TGTGCCTGGAGCCCTGGGGAGGGGCTGAACACTGAAGCTTTCTTT. The V and J genes are TRBV30 and TRBJ1-1; weak D call: TRBD1 (5 bases). V dropped 3 bases and J dropped 0 bases, with 14 bases sitting between them. This CDR3 comprises 15 residues. Germline V gene sequence: CDR1 GTSNPN, CDR2 SVGIG (reference sequence). The variable domain in full, with the rest retrieved from reference TRBV30 and TRBJ1-1, is SQTIHQWPATLVQPVGSPLSLECTVEGTSNPNLYWYRQAAGRGLQLLFYSVGIGQISSEVPQNLSASRPQDRQFILSSKKLLLSDSGFYLCAWSPGEGLNTEAFFGQGTRLTVV.

This clonotype was counted ten times or more. V gene TRBV20-1 combines with J gene TRBJ1-3; the D gene is possibly TRBD1 (5 bases). V lost 5 bases to trimming and J lost 1 base, with 15 bases between them. The germline CDR1 and CDR2 sequences are DFQATT and SNEGSKA (reference sequence). This CDR3 spans 15 amino acids. CDR3 amino acids: CSAHPGRPSGNTIYF. The DNA of the CDR3 is TGCAGTGCTCATCCGGGACGGCCTTCTGGAAACACCATATATTTT.

This clonotype has at least ten counts. The rearrangement joins TRBV20-1 to TRBJ2-6; TRBD2 agrees at 7 bases. This CDR3 region has 16 residues. Losses at the gene ends were 2 bases for V and 6 bases for J; bases not matched to a gene: 10. The germline gives CDR1 DFQATT, CDR2 SNEGSKA (reference sequence). The CDR3 nucleotides are TGCAGTGCTAGACGAACAAGCGGGACTGAGGCCAACGTCCTGACTTTC. Its translation: CSARRTSGTEANVLTF.

This clonotype was seen repeatedly, ten times or more. The rearrangement uses TRBV6-5 and TRBJ1-1; no clear D gene. Between the trimmed V and J ends, which lost 0 bases and 1 base, there was a span of 6 bases. Germline CDR1 MNHEY, CDR2 SVGAGI. The CDR3 has 14 amino acids. This CDR3 is CASSYSAKNTEAFF. CDR3 DNA sequence: TGTGCCAGCAGTTACTCAGCCAAGAACACTGAAGCTTTCTTT.

This clonotype was counted many times. The rearrangement joins TRBV3-1 to TRBJ1-1, with unresolved D. The CDR3 spans 15 residues. From germline, CDR1 is LGHDT and CDR2 YNNKEL (reference sequence). V was clipped by 3 bases and J by 5 bases, with 16 bases between them. CDR3 in amino acids: CASSQTGGRRTEAFF. The CDR3 DNA sequence: TGTGCCAGCAGCCAGACCGGAGGGCGTCGGACTGAAGCTTTCTTT.

This clonotype appeared many times. This rearrangement joins TRBV28 to TRBJ2-3; 11 bases match TRBD2. J gave up 0 bases and V 6 bases, and 5 bases lay outside the gene matches. CDR1 and CDR2 from the germline V gene are MDHEN and SYDVKM. The length of the CDR3 is 16 residues. For the CDR3, the DNA is TGTGCCAGCAGCGCCAGGACTAGCGGGAGCACAGATACGCAGTATTTT. Its translation is CASSARTSGSTDTQYF.

This clonotype occurred many times. The rearrangement links TRBV12-3 or TRBV12-4 to TRBJ1-1; a weak D match, TRBD1 (5 bases). Trimming removed 6 bases at V and 0 bases at J, with 20 bases between. The CDR3 spans 17 residues. The CDR3 reads CASRDTGRLRLNTEAFF. The CDR3 DNA is TGTGCCAGCAGAGATACAGGACGGCTCCGATTGAACACTGAAGCTTTCTTT.